The clone carrying this T cell receptor beta chain is labeled as large (0.1 to 1%). This beta chain represents an off-target read in a library built for alpha chains; its size is of limited meaning. The time point: sample taken at primary tumor resection. Whole RNA obtained from tumor, nontumor lung or frozen PBMC underwent sequencing without sorting. This entry comes from a study of spatial heterogeneity in lung cancer. TCRdb re-derived calls from the 5' RACE reads in MiXCR, one entry per CDR3 protein. The profile shows about 1,100 distinct CDR3 sequences, around 7% of them singletons. Between the trimmed V and J ends, which lost 6 bases and 5 bases, there was a span of 13 bases. The CDR3 length is 12 residues. Looked up from germline, CDR1 is DFQATT and CDR2 is SNEGSKA (reference sequence).

The sequence was obtained from a male donor with early-stage non-small cell lung cancer. V usage is TRBV20-1 and J usage is TRBJ2-5, with D possibly called TRBD1 or TRBD2 (5 bases each). This sample comprised normal lung tissue next to the tumor, obtained at surgery. This chain's CDR3 is CSAPGPGETQYF. CDR3 DNA sequence: TGCAGTGCCCCGGGACCGGGGGAGACCCAGTACTTC.